The T cell receptor (beta chain) described here comes from a study of T-cell memory formation after mild COVID-19. Study-level results: Contracting clones from day 15 to 85 had balanced CD4/CD8; later expanders favoured CD4+. The finding that pre-infection memory included some responding clones suggested that cross-reactive memory joined. Chiefly within CM and EM were the contracting CD4+ clones; CD8+ ones were within EMRA.

TCRdb re-called the 5' RACE reads with MiXCR, one entry per CDR3 protein. The sample yields 350,000 or so distinct CDR3 sequences, approximately 12% seen once. With respect to this clonotype: Its specificity is not known.

This TCR was sampled from a young man who had mild COVID-19 (a few samples of this study predate the infection). Cell type and time point are not known. Input material: PBMCs or a T cell subset sorted from them (not recorded which).

CDR3 bases: TGTGCCAGCGGGGGGTGGGTTGAGCAGTACTTC. Translating it yields CASGGWVEQYF. The chain recombines TRBV12-3 or TRBV12-4 with TRBJ2-7; weak D call: TRBD2 (6 bases). Trimming pared 8 bases from V and 7 bases from J, leaving 12 bases between. The CDR3 length is 11 residues.